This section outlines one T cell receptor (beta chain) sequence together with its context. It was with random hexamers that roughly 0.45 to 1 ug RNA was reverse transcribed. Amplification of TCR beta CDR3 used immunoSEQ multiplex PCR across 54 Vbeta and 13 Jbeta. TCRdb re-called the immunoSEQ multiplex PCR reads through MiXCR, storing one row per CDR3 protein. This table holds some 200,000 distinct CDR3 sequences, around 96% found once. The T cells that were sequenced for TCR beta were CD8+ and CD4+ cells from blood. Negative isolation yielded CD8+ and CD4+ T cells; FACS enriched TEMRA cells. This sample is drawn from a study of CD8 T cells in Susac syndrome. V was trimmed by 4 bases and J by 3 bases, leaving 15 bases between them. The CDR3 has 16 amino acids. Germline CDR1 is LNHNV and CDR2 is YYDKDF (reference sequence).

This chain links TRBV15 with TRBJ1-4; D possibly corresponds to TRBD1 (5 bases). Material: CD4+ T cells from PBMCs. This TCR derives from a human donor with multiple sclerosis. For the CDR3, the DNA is TGTGCCACCAGCACCAGACCAGGGCCAGCTAATGAAAAACTGTTTTTT. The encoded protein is CATSTRPGPANEKLFF.